This T cell receptor (beta chain) is drawn from a study of blood T cells in healthy people across ages. At the level of the study: In model experiments, template switching was able to capture about one barcoded beta molecule for every two T cells that were present. Study outcomes and limitations: The fall in TCR beta diversity per million T cells was roughly linear with age. The study could not conclusively compare naive and antigen-experienced cells, given its unsorted PBMCs.

Primers used in a second PCR of about 7 to 12 cycles were a sample-barcoded 5' primer and a J-beta primer mix. Per-sample output comprised a minimum of 2.5 million paired-end reads containing CDR3. TCRdb reanalysed the 5' RACE reads using MiXCR and keeps one entry per CDR3 protein. The table lists about a million distinct CDR3 sequences, roughly 43% of them singletons, with about an eighth in the top ten. CDR3 length equals 12 residues. The V and J ends lost 4 bases and 6 bases respectively, with 8 bases between them. Germline lookup yields CDR1 SGHRS and CDR2 YFSETQ. In the case of this clonotype: What it binds is not known.

This sequence was found in a man aged 25 to 40 in good health. The rearrangement uses TRBV5-1 and TRBJ2-4; no firm D call. The sample taken for sequencing was blood. The CDR3 reads CASSVNANIQYF. In DNA form, the CDR3 reads TGCGCCAGCAGCGTAAATGCAAACATTCAGTACTTC. Based on the CDR3 plus reference TRBV5-1 and TRBJ2-4, the full variable domain is KAGVTQTPRYLIKTRGQQVTLSCSPISGHRSVSWYQQTPGQGLQFLFEYFSETQRNKGNFPGRFSGRQFSNSRSEMNVSTLELGDSALYLCASSVNANIQYFGAGTRLSVL.